These T cell receptor beta chains were read from a single sample in a study of blood T cell repertoires in COVID-19. Assay used: immunoSEQ multiplex PCR; TCRdb lists only in-frame clones, some missing. Counted here are 120,000 to 150,000 clones, approximately 87% occurring once; the ten biggest clones make up roughly 4.3%. The sequenced sample was peripheral blood. The origin of the receptors is a woman aged 40 to 55 with acute or convalescent COVID-19. Both conserved end residues are part of each CDR3. A D gene is named only where the DNA matches it firmly. A clone size is listed for some rows: how often the clone was seen (once, few, many), or a class if it is expanded.

>.|.|TRBV30|TRBJ1-2
CAWRSGNGYTF
TGTGCCTGGAGGTCCGGGAACGGCTACACCTTC
>.|.|TRBV3-1/TRBV3-2|TRBJ1-1
CASSQDYGTNTEAFF
TGTGCCAGCAGCCAAGATTATGGCACGAACACTGAAGCTTTCTTT
>once|TRBD1|TRBV7-2|TRBJ2-5
CASSSGTGFLTQYF
TGTGCCAGCAGCTCCGGGACAGGGTTTTTGACCCAGTACTTC
>.|TRBD1|TRBV30|TRBJ1-1
CASNTRTGSTEAFF
TGTGCCTCCAACACCCGGACAGGGAGCACTGAAGCTTTCTTT
>.|.|TRBV7-2|TRBJ1-2
CASIGNRVGGYTF
TGTGCCAGCATCGGGAACAGGGTGGGCGGCTACACCTTC
>.|.|TRBV4-1|TRBJ1-5
CASSQTPLGHLFSPNQPQHF
TGCGCCAGCAGCCAAACCCCGCTCGGACACCTATTTTCGCCCAATCAGCCCCAGCATTTT
>.|.|TRBV24-1|TRBJ1-5
CATSPPGRNQPQHF
TGTGCCACCAGTCCCCCAGGCCGCAATCAGCCCCAGCATTTT
>.|.|TRBV2|TRBJ1-6
CASSFKQTGNLNSPLHF
TGTGCCAGCAGTTTTAAACAAACAGGGAACCTTAATTCACCCCTCCACTTT
>.|TRBD2|TRBV5-1|TRBJ2-7
CASSFEAGGYEQYF
TGCGCCAGCAGCTTTGAGGCGGGGGGCTACGAGCAGTACTTC
>.|TRBD1|TRBV20-1|TRBJ1-1
CSVTRGDGAFF
TGCAGTGTTACCAGGGGGGACGGAGCTTTCTTT
>.|.|TRBV28|TRBJ1-1
CASSSTDRNTEAFF
TGTGCCAGCAGTTCAACGGACAGGAACACTGAAGCTTTCTTT
>.|TRBD1|TRBV11-2|TRBJ2-7
CASSSPGTGGYEQYF
TGTGCCAGCAGCTCCCCAGGGACAGGGGGATACGAGCAGTACTTC
>.|.|TRBV13|TRBJ1-2
CASSTRDTGVAYGYTF
TGTGCCAGCAGCACCCGGGACACCGGGGTGGCCTATGGCTACACCTTC
>.|TRBD2|TRBV4-2|TRBJ2-1
CASSQGTSGYNEQFF
TGTGCCAGCAGCCAAGGGACTAGCGGGTACAATGAGCAGTTCTTC
>.|.|TRBV10-3|TRBJ1-2
CAISGTGPNYGYTF
TGTGCCATCAGTGGAACAGGGCCTAACTATGGCTACACCTTC
>.|.|TRBV9|TRBJ1-1
CASSVATLQGPAEAFF
TGTGCCAGCAGCGTAGCGACGTTACAGGGTCCCGCTGAAGCTTTCTTT
>.|TRBD1|TRBV10-3|TRBJ1-2
CAISGGTGWDYGYTF
TGTGCCATCAGTGGAGGGACAGGGTGGGACTATGGCTACACCTTC
>.|TRBD2|TRBV18|TRBJ2-5
CASSTGLVAPEETQYF
TGTGCCAGCTCAACGGGACTAGTAGCCCCAGAGGAGACCCAGTACTTC
>.|.|TRBV7-8|TRBJ1-4
CASSSPDREKLFF
TGTGCCAGCAGCTCCCCTGACAGGGAAAAACTGTTTTTT
>once|.|TRBV5-1|TRBJ1-2
CASSSGLLSGYTF
TGCGCCAGCAGCTCTGGACTGCTCTCGGGCTACACCTTC
>.|TRBD1|TRBV28|TRBJ1-2
CASSSYRGGYGYTF
TGTGCCAGCAGTTCTTACAGGGGTGGCTATGGCTACACCTTC
>.|TRBD2|TRBV9|TRBJ2-2
CASSPGLAGGPYTGELFF
TGTGCCAGCAGCCCGGGACTAGCGGGAGGGCCGTACACCGGGGAGCTGTTTTTT
>.|.|TRBV7-7|TRBJ2-2
CASSLRTATNTGELFF
TGTGCTAGCAGCCTAAGGACAGCTACGAACACCGGGGAGCTGTTTTTT
>.|.|TRBV5-1|TRBJ1-1
CASSGRSMNTEAFF
TGCGCCAGCAGCGGGAGGTCGATGAACACTGAAGCTTTCTTT
>few|.|TRBV7-2|TRBJ2-2
CASSSLVGSGELFF
TGTGCCAGCAGCTCGTTAGTTGGTTCCGGGGAGCTGTTTTTT
>.|.|TRBV6-5|TRBJ1-5
CASSCGGDQPQHF
TGTGCCAGCAGTTGCGGGGGCGATCAGCCCCAGCATTTT
>once|.|TRBV3-1/TRBV3-2|TRBJ2-5
CASSQGGRGSETQYF
TGTGCCAGCAGCCAAGGAGGCAGGGGATCGGAGACCCAGTACTTC
>.|TRBD1|TRBV2|TRBJ1-2
CASSEEGGQGAFYGYTF
TGTGCCAGCAGTGAAGAGGGTGGACAGGGGGCGTTTTATGGCTACACCTTC
>.|TRBD1|TRBV10-1|TRBJ2-7
CASRGQGAWYEQYF
TGCGCCAGCAGAGGACAGGGGGCATGGTACGAGCAGTACTTC
>.|TRBD2|TRBV28|TRBJ2-7
CASSLLTSGRQYF
TGTGCCAGCAGTTTATTGACTAGCGGGCGACAGTACTTC
>.|TRBD1|TRBV6-5|TRBJ1-1
CASTGGDAPVTEAFF
TGTGCCAGCACAGGGGGCGATGCCCCTGTCACTGAAGCTTTCTTT
>.|.|TRBV29-1|TRBJ1-2
CSVEGQGQDGYTF
TGCAGCGTTGAAGGCCAGGGCCAAGATGGCTACACCTTC
>.|.|TRBV6-5|TRBJ2-1
CASSYSGGAWEQFF
TGTGCCAGCAGTTACAGTGGGGGGGCCTGGGAGCAGTTCTTC
>.|.|TRBV7-3|TRBJ1-2
CASSLTGGISNYGYTF
TGTGCCAGCAGCTTAACTGGCGGGATATCTAACTATGGCTACACCTTC
>.|.|TRBV4-3|TRBJ2-2
CASSQRTGQSNTGELFF
TGCGCCAGCAGCCAAAGAACCGGACAGTCGAACACCGGGGAGCTGTTTTTT
>.|TRBD1|TRBV6-6|TRBJ1-1
CASSDRTGTDTEAFF
TGTGCCAGCAGTGACCGGACAGGGACGGACACTGAAGCTTTCTTT
>.|TRBD1|TRBV19|TRBJ1-1
CASIGTGNTEAFF
TGTGCCAGTATCGGGACAGGGAACACTGAAGCTTTCTTT
>.|.|TRBV27|TRBJ2-7
CASSLQGSYEQYF
TGTGCCAGCAGTTTACAGGGATCCTACGAGCAGTACTTC
>.|TRBD2|TRBV7-2|TRBJ2-7
CASSFLGREDPYEQYF
TGTGCCAGCAGCTTCCTTGGGCGGGAGGATCCCTACGAGCAGTACTTC
>.|TRBD2|TRBV13|TRBJ2-7
CASSSRTSGSTNEQYF
TGTGCCAGCAGCTCAAGGACTAGCGGGTCTACTAACGAGCAGTACTTC
>.|TRBD1|TRBV7-3|TRBJ1-1
CASSLKGTGGASAFF
TGTGCCAGCAGCTTAAAGGGGACAGGGGGCGCGTCAGCTTTCTTT
>.|.|TRBV6-5|TRBJ1-2
CASSYVGGVGYGYTF
TGTGCCAGCAGTTACGTAGGGGGAGTCGGTTATGGCTACACCTTC
>once|TRBD1|TRBV3-1/TRBV3-2|TRBJ2-7
CASSKVPRTGPSYEQYF
TGTGCCAGCAGCAAAGTCCCACGGACAGGGCCCTCCTACGAGCAGTACTTC
>.|.|TRBV30|TRBJ1-5
CAWSRAATDQPQHF
TGTGCCTGGTCCCGAGCGGCCACCGATCAGCCCCAGCATTTT
>.|.|TRBV7-2|TRBJ1-2
CASSETVGNNYGYTF
TGTGCCAGCAGCGAGACAGTAGGGAACAACTATGGCTACACCTTC